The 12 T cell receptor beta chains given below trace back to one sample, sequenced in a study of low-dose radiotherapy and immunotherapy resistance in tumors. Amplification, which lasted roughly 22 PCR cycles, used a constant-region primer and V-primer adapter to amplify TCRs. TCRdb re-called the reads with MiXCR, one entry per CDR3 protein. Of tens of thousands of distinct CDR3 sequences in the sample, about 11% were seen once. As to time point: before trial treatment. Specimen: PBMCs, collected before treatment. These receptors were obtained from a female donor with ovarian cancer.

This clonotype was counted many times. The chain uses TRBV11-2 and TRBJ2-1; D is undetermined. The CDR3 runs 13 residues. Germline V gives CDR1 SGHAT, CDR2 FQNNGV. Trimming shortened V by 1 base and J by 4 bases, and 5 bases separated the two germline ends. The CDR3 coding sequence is TGTGCCAGCAGCTTAGTCACGTACAATGAGCAGTTCTTC. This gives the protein CASSLVTYNEQFF. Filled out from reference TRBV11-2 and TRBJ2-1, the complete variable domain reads EAGVAQSPRYKIIEKRQSVAFWCNPISGHATLYWYQQILGQGPKLLIQFQNNGVVDDSQLPKDRFSAERLKGVDSTLKIQPAKLEDSAVYLCASSLVTYNEQFFGPGTRLTVL.

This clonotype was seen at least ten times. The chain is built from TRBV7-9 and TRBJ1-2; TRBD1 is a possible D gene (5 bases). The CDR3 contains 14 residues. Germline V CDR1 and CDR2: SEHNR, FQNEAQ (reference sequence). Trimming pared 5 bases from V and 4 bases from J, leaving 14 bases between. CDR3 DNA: TGTGCCAGCAGCAAGAACCAGGGCGGCTATGGCTACACCTTC. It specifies CASSKNQGGYGYTF.

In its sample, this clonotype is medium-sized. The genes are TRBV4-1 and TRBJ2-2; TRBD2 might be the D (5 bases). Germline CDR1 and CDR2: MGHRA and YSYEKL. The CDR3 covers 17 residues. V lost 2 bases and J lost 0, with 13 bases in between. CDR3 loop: CASSQTRERTNTGELFF. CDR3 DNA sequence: TGCGCCAGCAGCCAAACGCGTGAGCGGACGAACACCGGGGAGCTGTTTTTT.

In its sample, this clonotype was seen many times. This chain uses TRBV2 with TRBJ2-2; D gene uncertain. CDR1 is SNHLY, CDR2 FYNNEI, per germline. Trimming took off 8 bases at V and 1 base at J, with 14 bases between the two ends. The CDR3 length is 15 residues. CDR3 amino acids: CASPVGLWNTGELFF. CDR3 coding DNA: TGTGCCAGCCCGGTCGGGTTATGGAACACCGGGGAGCTGTTTTTT.

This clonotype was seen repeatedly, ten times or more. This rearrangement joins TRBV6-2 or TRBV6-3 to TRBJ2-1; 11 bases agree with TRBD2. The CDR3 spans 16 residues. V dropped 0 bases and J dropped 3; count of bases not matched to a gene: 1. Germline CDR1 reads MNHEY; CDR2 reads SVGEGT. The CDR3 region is CASSYSGLAVYNEQFF. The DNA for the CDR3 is TGTGCCAGCAGTTACTCGGGACTAGCGGTCTACAATGAGCAGTTCTTC.

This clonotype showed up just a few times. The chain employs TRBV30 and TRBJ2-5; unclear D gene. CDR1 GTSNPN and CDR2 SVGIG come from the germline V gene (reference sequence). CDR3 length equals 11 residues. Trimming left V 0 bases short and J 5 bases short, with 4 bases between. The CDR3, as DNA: TGTGCCTGGAGTGTGAGGGAGACCCAGTACTTC. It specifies CAWSVRETQYF.

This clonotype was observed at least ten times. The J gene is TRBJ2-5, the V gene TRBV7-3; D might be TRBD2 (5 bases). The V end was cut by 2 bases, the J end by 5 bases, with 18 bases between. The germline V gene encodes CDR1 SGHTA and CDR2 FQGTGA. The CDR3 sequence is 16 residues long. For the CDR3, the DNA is TGTGCCAGCAGCTTACGAGCACCCGGGCGCGGGGAGACCCAGTACTTC. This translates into CASSLRAPGRGETQYF.

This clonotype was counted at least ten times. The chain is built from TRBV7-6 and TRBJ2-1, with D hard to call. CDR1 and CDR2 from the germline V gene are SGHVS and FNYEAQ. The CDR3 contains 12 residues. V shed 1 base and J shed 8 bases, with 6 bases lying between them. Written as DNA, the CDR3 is TGTGCCAGCAGCTTAGGTGGGGATGAGCAGTTCTTC. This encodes CASSLGGDEQFF.

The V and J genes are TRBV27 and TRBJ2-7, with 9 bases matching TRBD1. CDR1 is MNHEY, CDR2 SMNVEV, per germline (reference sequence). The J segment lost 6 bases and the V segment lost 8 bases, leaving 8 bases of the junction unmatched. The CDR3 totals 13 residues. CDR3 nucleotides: TGTGCCAGCCGTGGGACAGGGCCTTCCGAGCAGTACTTC. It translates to CASRGTGPSEQYF.

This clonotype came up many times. CDR3 nucleotides: TGTGCCACCAGTGAGGGCCGATTCTACGAGCAGTACTTC. Translation gives CATSEGRFYEQYF. The V call is TRBV24-1, the J call TRBJ2-7; D unresolved. The V end was cut by 4 bases, the J end by 3 bases, with 9 bases between. In germline, CDR1 is KGHDR, CDR2 SFDVKD. The CDR3 loop spans 13 amino acids.

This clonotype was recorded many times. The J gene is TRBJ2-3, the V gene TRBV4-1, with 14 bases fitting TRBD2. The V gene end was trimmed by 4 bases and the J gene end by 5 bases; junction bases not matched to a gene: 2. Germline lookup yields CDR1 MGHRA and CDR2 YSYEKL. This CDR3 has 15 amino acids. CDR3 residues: CASSRGLAGVDTQYF. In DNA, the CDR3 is TGCGCCAGCAGCCGGGGACTAGCGGGAGTAGATACGCAGTATTTT.

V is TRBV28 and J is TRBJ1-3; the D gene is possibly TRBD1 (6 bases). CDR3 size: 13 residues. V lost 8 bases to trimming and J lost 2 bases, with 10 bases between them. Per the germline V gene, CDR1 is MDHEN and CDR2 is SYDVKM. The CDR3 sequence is CASRRGPGNTIYF. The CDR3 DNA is TGTGCCAGCCGCAGGGGCCCTGGAAACACCATATATTTT.